This is a list of T cell receptor beta chains from one sample in a study of blood T cell repertoires in COVID-19. TCRdb's copy holds only in-frame clones and misses some; the assay was immunoSEQ multiplex PCR. The sample holds tens of thousands of clones, roughly 83% seen once. The sample taken for sequencing was peripheral blood. The receptor source for this set is a man aged 25 to 45 with COVID-19, enrolled during active disease. Both conserved end residues are part of each CDR3. The D gene is left open where the match is weak. Some rows have no size entry. The others give once, few or many, or a class for an expanded clone.

>.|.|TRBJ1-5|TRBV21-1
TGTGCCAGCAAAGGGGGGGGACGGCGGTCGAAGCCCCAGCATTTT
CASKGGGRRSKPQHF
>.|.|TRBJ1-5|TRBV6-6
TGTGCCAGCAATCCCCTGGGGGGAATCGAGCCCCAGCATTTT
CASNPLGGIEPQHF
>.|.|TRBJ2-7|TRBV28
TGTGCCAGCACCTTGCGGCCCACTCCCTACGAGCAGTACTTC
CASTLRPTPYEQYF
>.|TRBD1|TRBJ1-3|TRBV7-2
TGTGCCAGCAGCACTCAGACAGGGGCCCCTGGAAACACCATATATTTT
CASSTQTGAPGNTIYF
>few|TRBD2|TRBJ2-7|TRBV6-2/TRBV6-3
TGTGCCAGCACCCCCCGTGCGGGAGGAACCTACGAGCAGTACTTC
CASTPRAGGTYEQYF
>.|.|TRBJ2-1|TRBV4-1
TGCGCCAGCAGCCAAGATCCTAATGGTGAGCAGTTCTTC
CASSQDPNGEQFF
>.|TRBD2|TRBJ2-7|TRBV9
TGTGCCAGCAGCCCCTTTTCAGCGGGAGGAAAGTACGAGCAGTACTTC
CASSPFSAGGKYEQYF
>once|.|TRBJ1-2|TRBV12-2
TGTGCAAGTCGCTTAGGGAGCGGACAGGGAGAAAATGGCTACACCTTC
CASRLGSGQGENGYTF
>.|.|TRBJ2-3|TRBV19
TGTGCCAGTAGTACTTTACAGGGAGCCCTCGATACGCAGTATTTT
CASSTLQGALDTQYF
>.|TRBD1|TRBJ2-2|TRBV4-1
TGCGCCAGCAGTGGGACAGGGGGTGTGACCGGGGAGCTGTTTTTT
CASSGTGGVTGELFF
>.|TRBD1|TRBJ2-6|TRBV10-3
TGTGCCATCAGATCCGGGACAGGGAGCTCTGGGGCCAACGTCCTGACTTTC
CAIRSGTGSSGANVLTF
>.|.|TRBJ1-1|TRBV20-1
TGCAGTGCAGATTCGGAGTCTTTCTTT
CSADSESFF
>.|.|TRBJ1-3|TRBV19
TGTGCCAGTAGTATCGGTGATCTAAGCTCTGGAAACACCATATATTTT
CASSIGDLSSGNTIYF
>.|TRBD2|TRBJ2-1|TRBV24-1
TGTGCCACCAGTGACCAGACTAGCGGGAGGGTCGTTGAGCAGTTCTTC
CATSDQTSGRVVEQFF
>.|.|TRBJ2-7|TRBV18
TGTGCCAGCTCACCCGGGACAGCGGGCGAGCAGTACTTC
CASSPGTAGEQYF
>.|TRBD1|TRBJ1-4|TRBV12-5
TGTGCTAGTGGTTTGGCCGTCCGGACAGGGAGGAATGAAAAACTGTTTTTT
CASGLAVRTGRNEKLFF
>.|TRBD2|TRBJ2-2|TRBV11-2
TGTGCCAGCAGCTTCAGGACTAGCGGCCACACCGGGGAGCTGTTTTTT
CASSFRTSGHTGELFF
>.|TRBD1|TRBJ1-3|TRBV11-2
TGTGCCAGCAGCTTAGGGCACAGGGGAAGAAACACCATATATTTT
CASSLGHRGRNTIYF
>.|TRBD1|TRBJ1-4|TRBV7-2
TGTGCCAGCAGCCTCAGGGGGCGCAATGAAAAACTGTTTTTT
CASSLRGRNEKLFF
>.|.|TRBJ1-4|TRBV5-1
TGCGCCAGCAGCTTAGGAGCAGATTCTTCTAATGAAAAACTGTTTTTT
CASSLGADSSNEKLFF
>.|TRBD1|TRBJ1-5|TRBV7-2
TGTGCCAGCAGCTTCAGTTGGGACAGTAATAGCAATCAGCCCCAGCATTTT
CASSFSWDSNSNQPQHF
>.|.|TRBJ2-5|TRBV29-1
TGCAGCGGGGGGCCCAGGAACCAAGAGACCCAGTACTTC
CSGGPRNQETQYF
>once|.|TRBJ2-3|TRBV27
TGTGCCAGCAGTCGGGGTGGTATCACAGATACGCAGTATTTT
CASSRGGITDTQYF
>once|TRBD1|TRBJ2-7|TRBV18
TGTGCCAGCTCACCTCGGACAGGGGAAGAGCAGTACTTC
CASSPRTGEEQYF
>.|.|TRBJ1-3|TRBV11-2
TGTGCCAGCAGCTTACAAAACTCTGGAAACACCATATATTTT
CASSLQNSGNTIYF
>.|.|TRBJ1-4|TRBV28
TGTGCCAGCAGTTCCTCGGAAAAACTGTTTTTT
CASSSSEKLFF
>.|.|TRBJ2-5|TRBV4-1
TGCGCCAGCAGCCCCCAAGGGTCGGGGGAGGAGACCCAGTACTTC
CASSPQGSGEETQYF
>few|TRBD1|TRBJ1-6|TRBV30
TGTGCCTGGCGACAGGGCAGTAATTCACCCCTCCACTTT
CAWRQGSNSPLHF
>.|.|TRBJ2-3|TRBV6-1
TGTGCCAGCAGTGAAGCCGGAGGAAATACGCAGTATTTT
CASSEAGGNTQYF
>.|.|TRBJ2-7|TRBV12-5
TGTGCTAGTGGTTTTTTATGCGTCCCGCAACGGGGATCCTACGAGCAGTACTTC
CASGFLCVPQRGSYEQYF
>.|TRBD2|TRBJ2-5|TRBV10-3
TGTGCCATCAGTGAGTCGTTGCGGGAGCTCTCGGAGACCCAGTACTTC
CAISESLRELSETQYF
>.|.|TRBJ1-1|TRBV28
TGTGCCAGCAGGGGGGCTCCCAGGACTGAAGCTTTCTTT
CASRGAPRTEAFF
>.|.|TRBJ1-5|TRBV9
TGTGCCAGCAGCGGGACAGCCCATAGCAATCAGCCCCAGCATTTT
CASSGTAHSNQPQHF
>few|TRBD1|TRBJ2-5|TRBV24-1
TGTGCCACCAGTTCCCACAGGGGTTCAGGGGAGACCCAGTACTTC
CATSSHRGSGETQYF
>.|TRBD2|TRBJ2-7|TRBV27
TGTGCCAGCAGTTTCACTAGCGGGAGGGCCTACGAGCAGTACTTC
CASSFTSGRAYEQYF
>.|TRBD2|TRBJ2-3|TRBV27
TGTGCCAGCAGTTTTTACGCTAGCGGATACACAGATACGCAGTATTTT
CASSFYASGYTDTQYF
>.|.|TRBJ2-3|TRBV3-1/TRBV3-2
TGTGCCAGCAGCCCTACTCTAGCGCCGATCCCCGATACGCAGTATTTT
CASSPTLAPIPDTQYF
>.|.|TRBJ1-1|TRBV19
TGTGCCAGTAATCCGACAGGTTCCACTGAAGCTTTCTTT
CASNPTGSTEAFF
>.|.|TRBJ2-7|TRBV7-8
TGTGCCAGCAGCTTAACGGACAGCCACTACGAGCAGTACTTC
CASSLTDSHYEQYF
>few|.|TRBJ1-2|TRBV24-1
TGTGCCACCAGTGGGGGCCGTGGGGGCTACACCTTC
CATSGGRGGYTF
>.|TRBD2|TRBJ2-1|TRBV28
TGTGCCAGCAAAAGCGGGAGCTCCTACAATGAGCAGTTCTTC
CASKSGSSYNEQFF
>.|.|TRBJ1-4|TRBV4-3
TGCGCCAGCAGCCAAGGGAGGGGCCGGGACTATTTTAATGAAAAACTGTTTTTT
CASSQGRGRDYFNEKLFF
>.|.|TRBJ1-2|TRBV29-1
TGCAGCGTTAATCGGTGGGGCAGCCTTAACTATGGCTACACCTTC
CSVNRWGSLNYGYTF
>.|TRBD1|TRBJ2-3|TRBV2
TGTGCCAGCAGTGGCCCCGGGACAGGGGAGATAGATACGCAGTATTTT
CASSGPGTGEIDTQYF
>.|.|TRBJ1-2|TRBV10-3
TGTGCCATCGGTGACGGTTCTAACTATGGCTACACCTTC
CAIGDGSNYGYTF
>once|TRBD1|TRBJ2-5|TRBV10-3
TGTGCCATCAACCAGGGGGCGGCAGGAGAGACCCAGTACTTC
CAINQGAAGETQYF
>.|.|TRBJ2-4|TRBV11-2
TGTGCCAGCAGCCCGGGACCGGGGGAGGTAGGGAACATTCAGTACTTC
CASSPGPGEVGNIQYF
>.|.|TRBJ1-3|TRBV11-2
TGTGCCAGCAGCTTCGACATCCGTTCTGGAAACACCATATATTTT
CASSFDIRSGNTIYF
>.|TRBD1|TRBJ1-1|TRBV28
TGTGCCAGCAGTTCCAGGGGGCGGACTGAAGCTTTCTTT
CASSSRGRTEAFF
>.|.|TRBJ1-2|TRBV27
TGTGCCAGCAGTTTTGGGGAGAGCTATGGCTACACCTTC
CASSFGESYGYTF
>.|TRBD1|TRBJ2-7|TRBV28
TGTGCCAGCAGCCGATCCGACAGGGCCTACTCCTACGAGCAGTACTTC
CASSRSDRAYSYEQYF
>.|.|TRBJ1-3|TRBV29-1
TGCAGCGTCGGACAGTTCTCTGGAAACACCATATATTTT
CSVGQFSGNTIYF
>.|TRBD2|TRBJ2-6|TRBV28
TGTGCCAGCAAACCGGGGGGTACTGGGGCCAACGTCCTGACTTTC
CASKPGGTGANVLTF
>.|TRBD2|TRBJ2-7|TRBV28
TGTGCCAGCAGATTACTAGCGGGAGGGTGGTACTTC
CASRLLAGGWYF